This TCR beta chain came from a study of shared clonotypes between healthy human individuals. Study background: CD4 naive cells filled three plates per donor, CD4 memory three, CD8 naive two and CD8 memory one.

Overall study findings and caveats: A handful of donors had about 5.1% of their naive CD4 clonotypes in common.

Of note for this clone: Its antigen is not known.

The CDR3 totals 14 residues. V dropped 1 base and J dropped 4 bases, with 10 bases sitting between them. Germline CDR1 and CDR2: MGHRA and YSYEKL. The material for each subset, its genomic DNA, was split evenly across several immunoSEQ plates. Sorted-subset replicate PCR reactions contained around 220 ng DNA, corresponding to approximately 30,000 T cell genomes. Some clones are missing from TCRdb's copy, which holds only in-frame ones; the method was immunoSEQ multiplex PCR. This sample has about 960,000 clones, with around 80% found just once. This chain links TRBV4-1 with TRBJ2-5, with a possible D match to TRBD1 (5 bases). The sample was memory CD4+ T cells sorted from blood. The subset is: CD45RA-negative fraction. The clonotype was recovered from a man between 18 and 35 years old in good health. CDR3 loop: CASSQGGEVETQYF. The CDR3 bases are TGCGCCAGCAGCCAAGGGGGCGAAGTAGAGACCCAGTACTTC.